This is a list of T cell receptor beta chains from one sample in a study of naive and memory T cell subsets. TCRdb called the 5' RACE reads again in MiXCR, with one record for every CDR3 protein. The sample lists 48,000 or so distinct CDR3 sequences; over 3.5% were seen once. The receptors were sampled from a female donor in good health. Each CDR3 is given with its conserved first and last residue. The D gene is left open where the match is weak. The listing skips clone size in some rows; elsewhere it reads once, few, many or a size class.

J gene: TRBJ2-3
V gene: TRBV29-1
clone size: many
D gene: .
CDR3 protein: CSVSVRDKGWLTDTQYF
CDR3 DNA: TGCAGCGTCTCCGTCCGGGACAAAGGCTGGCTCACAGATACGCAGTATTTT

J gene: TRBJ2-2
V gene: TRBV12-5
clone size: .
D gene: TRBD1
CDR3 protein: CASATGQYTGELFF
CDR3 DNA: TGTGCTAGTGCCACGGGACAGTACACCGGGGAGCTGTTTTTT

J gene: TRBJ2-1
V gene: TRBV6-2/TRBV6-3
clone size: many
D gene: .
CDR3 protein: CASSSNTPQDGFF
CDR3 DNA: TGTGCCAGCAGTTCAAACACCCCCCAGGATGGGTTCTTC

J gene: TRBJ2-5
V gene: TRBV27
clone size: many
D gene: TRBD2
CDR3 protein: CASSFGAGGRETQYF
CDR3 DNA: TGTGCCAGCAGTTTCGGAGCGGGAGGACGGGAGACCCAGTACTTC

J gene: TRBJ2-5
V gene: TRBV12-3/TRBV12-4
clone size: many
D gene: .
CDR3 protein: CASSKLAGETQYF
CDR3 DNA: TGTGCCAGCAGCAAGCTAGCTGGCGAGACCCAGTACTTC

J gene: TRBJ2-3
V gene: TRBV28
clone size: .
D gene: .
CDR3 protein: CASSFRPRAGNGDTQYF
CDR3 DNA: TGTGCCAGCAGTTTTAGGCCCCGCGCCGGGAACGGAGATACGCAGTATTTT

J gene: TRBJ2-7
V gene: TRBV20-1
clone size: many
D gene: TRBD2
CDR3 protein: CSAPPRLAGTYEQYF
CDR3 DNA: TGCAGTGCTCCCCCCCGCCTAGCGGGAACCTACGAGCAGTACTTC

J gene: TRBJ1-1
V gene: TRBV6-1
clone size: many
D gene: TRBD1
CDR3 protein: CASRSRDRGANTEAFF
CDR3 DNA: TGTGCCAGCAGGTCCCGGGACAGGGGGGCGAACACTGAAGCTTTCTTT

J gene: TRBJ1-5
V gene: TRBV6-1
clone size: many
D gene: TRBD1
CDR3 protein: CASRRPTGYSNQPQHF
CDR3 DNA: TGTGCCAGCAGACGCCCGACAGGGTATAGCAATCAGCCCCAGCATTTT

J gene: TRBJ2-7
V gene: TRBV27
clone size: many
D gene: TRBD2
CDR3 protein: CASSLRETSGNYEQYF
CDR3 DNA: TGTGCCAGCAGTTTAAGGGAGACTAGCGGGAACTACGAGCAGTACTTC

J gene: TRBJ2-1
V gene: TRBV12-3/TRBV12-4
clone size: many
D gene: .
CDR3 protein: CASSPIAAVYNEQFF
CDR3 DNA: TGTGCCAGCAGCCCCATAGCGGCAGTCTACAATGAGCAGTTCTTC

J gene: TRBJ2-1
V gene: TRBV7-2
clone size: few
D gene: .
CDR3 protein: CASSLKRKRSNEQFF
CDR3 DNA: TGTGCCAGCAGCTTGAAGCGGAAGCGATCCAATGAGCAGTTCTTC

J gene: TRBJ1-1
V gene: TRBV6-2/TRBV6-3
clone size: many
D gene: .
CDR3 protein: CASSRQIEAFF
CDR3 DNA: TGTGCCAGCAGTCGACAGATTGAAGCTTTCTTT

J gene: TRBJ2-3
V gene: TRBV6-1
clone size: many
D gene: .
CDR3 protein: CASRGSNPDTQYF
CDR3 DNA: TGTGCCAGCAGAGGGTCCAACCCAGATACGCAGTATTTT

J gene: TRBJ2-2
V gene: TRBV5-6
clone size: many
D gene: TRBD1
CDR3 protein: CASSLGTGRTGELFF
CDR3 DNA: TGTGCCAGCAGCCTTGGGACAGGGAGAACCGGGGAGCTGTTTTTT

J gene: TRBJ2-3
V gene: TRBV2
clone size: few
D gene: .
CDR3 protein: CASSDEVAQYF
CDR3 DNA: TGTGCCAGCAGTGACGAGGTGGCGCAGTATTTT

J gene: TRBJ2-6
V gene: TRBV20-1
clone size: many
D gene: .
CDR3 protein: CSASYGSGANVLTF
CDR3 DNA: TGCAGTGCTAGCTATGGTTCTGGGGCCAACGTCCTGACTTTC

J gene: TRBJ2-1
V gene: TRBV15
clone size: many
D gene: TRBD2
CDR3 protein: CATSRLLAGGFNEQFF
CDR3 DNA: TGTGCCACCAGCAGGTTACTAGCGGGAGGGTTTAATGAGCAGTTCTTC

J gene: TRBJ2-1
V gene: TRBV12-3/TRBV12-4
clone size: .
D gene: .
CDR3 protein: CASSSPRGAGSYNEQFF
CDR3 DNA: TGTGCCAGCAGTTCCCCCCGGGGTGCGGGCTCCTACAATGAGCAGTTCTTC

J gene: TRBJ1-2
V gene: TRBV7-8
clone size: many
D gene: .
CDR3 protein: CASSRSAF
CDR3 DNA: TGTGCCAGCAGCCGATCCGCCTTC

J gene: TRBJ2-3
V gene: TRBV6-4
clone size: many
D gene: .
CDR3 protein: CASSDVGASTDTQYF
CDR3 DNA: TGTGCCAGCAGTGATGTGGGGGCTAGCACAGATACGCAGTATTTT

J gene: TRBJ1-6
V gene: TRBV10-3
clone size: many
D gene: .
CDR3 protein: CAIRNGSYNSPLHF
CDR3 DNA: TGTGCCATCAGGAACGGCTCCTATAATTCACCCCTCCACTTT

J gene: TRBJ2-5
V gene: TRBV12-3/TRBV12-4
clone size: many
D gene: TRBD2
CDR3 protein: CASSFLLAEQETQYF
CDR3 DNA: TGTGCCAGCAGTTTCCTTCTAGCGGAACAAGAGACCCAGTACTTC

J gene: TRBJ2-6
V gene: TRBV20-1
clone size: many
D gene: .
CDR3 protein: CSASRGSGANVLTF
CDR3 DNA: TGCAGTGCTTCCAGGGGTTCTGGGGCCAACGTCCTGACTTTC

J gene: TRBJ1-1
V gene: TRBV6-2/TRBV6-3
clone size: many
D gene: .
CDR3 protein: CASIPHRELGGTEAFF
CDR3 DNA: TGTGCCAGCATCCCGCACCGAGAACTGGGGGGGACTGAAGCTTTCTTT

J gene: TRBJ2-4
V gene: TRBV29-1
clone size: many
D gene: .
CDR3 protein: CSVEDRRELPGSQYF
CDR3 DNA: TGCAGCGTTGAAGACCGTCGGGAACTTCCCGGCAGCCAGTACTTC

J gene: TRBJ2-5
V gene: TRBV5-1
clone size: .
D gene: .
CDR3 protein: CASSLGFTRDQETQYF
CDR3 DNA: TGCGCCAGCAGCTTGGGGTTCACAAGGGACCAAGAGACCCAGTACTTC

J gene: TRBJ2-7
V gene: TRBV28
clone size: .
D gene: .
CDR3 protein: CASSLASSGEQYF
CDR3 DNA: TGTGCCAGCAGTTTAGCCTCCTCGGGCGAGCAGTACTTC

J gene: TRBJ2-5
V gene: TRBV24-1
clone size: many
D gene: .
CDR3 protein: CATSDPPIDSGETQYF
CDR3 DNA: TGTGCCACCAGTGATCCTCCCATTGACAGCGGGGAGACCCAGTACTTC

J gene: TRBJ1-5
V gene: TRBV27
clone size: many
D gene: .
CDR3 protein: CASSLFGTRWHF
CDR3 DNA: TGTGCCAGCAGTTTATTCGGGACCCGATGGCATTTT

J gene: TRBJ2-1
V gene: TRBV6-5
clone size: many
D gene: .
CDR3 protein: CASSYSRAIGSYNEQFF
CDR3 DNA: TGTGCCAGCAGTTACTCCAGAGCCATAGGTTCCTACAATGAGCAGTTCTTC

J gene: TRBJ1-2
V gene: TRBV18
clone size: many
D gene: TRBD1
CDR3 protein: CASFTQGGYGYTF
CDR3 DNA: TGTGCCAGCTTTACCCAGGGGGGGTATGGCTACACCTTC

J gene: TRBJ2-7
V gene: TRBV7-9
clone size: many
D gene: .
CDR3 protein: CASRSRDLVQYF
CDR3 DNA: TGTGCCAGCAGATCTAGGGATCTTGTGCAGTACTTC

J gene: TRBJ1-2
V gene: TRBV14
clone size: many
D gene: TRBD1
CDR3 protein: CASSQGTVNYGYTF
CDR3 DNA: TGTGCCAGCAGCCAGGGGACAGTTAACTATGGCTACACCTTC

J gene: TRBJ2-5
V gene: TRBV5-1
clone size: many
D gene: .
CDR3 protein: CASSLGATGQETQYF
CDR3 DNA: TGCGCCAGCAGCTTGGGGGCCACAGGGCAAGAGACCCAGTACTTC

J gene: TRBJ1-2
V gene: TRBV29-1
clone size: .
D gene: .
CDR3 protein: CSVEIRGRGHGYTF
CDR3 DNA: TGCAGCGTTGAAATTCGGGGCAGGGGCCATGGCTACACCTTC

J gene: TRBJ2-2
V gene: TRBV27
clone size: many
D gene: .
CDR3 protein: CASSFGGELFF
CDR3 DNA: TGTGCCAGCAGTTTCGGCGGGGAGCTGTTTTTT

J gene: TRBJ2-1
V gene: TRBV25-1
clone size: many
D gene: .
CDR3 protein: CASSDTKGSLFNEQFF
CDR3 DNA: TGTGCCAGCAGTGATACAAAGGGCTCCCTCTTCAATGAGCAGTTCTTC

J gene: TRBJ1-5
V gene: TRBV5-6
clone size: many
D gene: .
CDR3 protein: CASSLGVVGNQPQHF
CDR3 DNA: TGTGCCAGCAGCTTGGGGGTGGTGGGCAATCAGCCCCAGCATTTT

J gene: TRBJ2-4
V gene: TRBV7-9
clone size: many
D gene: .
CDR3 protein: CASSPKPSGTKNIQYF
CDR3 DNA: TGTGCCAGCAGCCCTAAGCCGTCCGGGACTAAAAACATTCAGTACTTC

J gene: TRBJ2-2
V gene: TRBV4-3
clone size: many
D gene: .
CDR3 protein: CASSHFQGGLNTGELFF
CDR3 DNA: TGCGCCAGCAGCCATTTCCAAGGAGGGTTGAACACCGGGGAGCTGTTTTTT

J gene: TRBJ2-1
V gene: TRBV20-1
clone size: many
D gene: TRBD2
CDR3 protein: CSARAIGTSGIYNEQFF
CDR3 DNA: TGCAGTGCTAGAGCGATAGGAACTAGCGGGATTTACAATGAGCAGTTCTTC

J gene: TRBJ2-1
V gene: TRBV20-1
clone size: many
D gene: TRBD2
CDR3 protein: CSARDPEAGGYNEQFF
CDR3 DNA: TGCAGTGCTAGAGATCCAGAGGCGGGAGGGTATAATGAGCAGTTCTTC

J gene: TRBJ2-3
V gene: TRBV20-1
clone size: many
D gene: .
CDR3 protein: CSAIQGTSTDTQYF
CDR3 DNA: TGCAGTGCTATTCAGGGAACTAGCACAGATACGCAGTATTTT

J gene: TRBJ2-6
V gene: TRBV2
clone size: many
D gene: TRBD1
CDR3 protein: CASKIGGARANVLTF
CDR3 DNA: TGTGCCAGCAAGATAGGGGGCGCTAGGGCCAACGTCCTGACTTTC

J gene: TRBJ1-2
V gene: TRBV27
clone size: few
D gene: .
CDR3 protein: CASSLGMGTTLDGYTF
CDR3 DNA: TGTGCCAGCAGTTTAGGAATGGGAACGACATTGGATGGCTACACCTTC

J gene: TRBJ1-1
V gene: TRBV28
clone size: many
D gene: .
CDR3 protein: CASRQTLNTEAFF
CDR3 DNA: TGTGCCAGCCGACAGACTCTGAACACTGAAGCTTTCTTT

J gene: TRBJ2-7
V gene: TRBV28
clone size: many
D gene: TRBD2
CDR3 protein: CASSLARTSGSSYEQYF
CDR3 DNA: TGTGCCAGCAGTCTCGCTCGGACTAGCGGAAGCTCCTACGAGCAGTACTTC

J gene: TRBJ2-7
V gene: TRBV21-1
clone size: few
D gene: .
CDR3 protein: CASSKSGRDLYEQYF
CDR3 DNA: TGTGCCAGCAGCAAGAGCGGGAGAGACCTCTACGAGCAGTACTTC

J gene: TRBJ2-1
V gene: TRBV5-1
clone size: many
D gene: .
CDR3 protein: CASSLGPAPPGNEQFF
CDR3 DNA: TGCGCCAGCAGCTTGGGTCCAGCCCCCCCGGGGAATGAGCAGTTCTTC

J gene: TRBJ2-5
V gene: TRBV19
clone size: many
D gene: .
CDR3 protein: CASSIISLGGQETQYF
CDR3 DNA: TGTGCCAGTAGTATTATTTCGCTCGGGGGACAAGAGACCCAGTACTTC

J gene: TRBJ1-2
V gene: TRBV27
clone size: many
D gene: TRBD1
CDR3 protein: CASRTGGLDRGYGYTF
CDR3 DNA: TGTGCCAGCAGAACTGGGGGCCTAGACAGGGGGTATGGCTACACCTTC

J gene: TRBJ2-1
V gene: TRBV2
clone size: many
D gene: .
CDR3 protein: CASKRPVDEQFF
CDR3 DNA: TGTGCCAGCAAAAGGCCAGTGGATGAGCAGTTCTTC

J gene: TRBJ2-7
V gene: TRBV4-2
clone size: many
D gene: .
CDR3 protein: CASNLSPLGAYEQYF
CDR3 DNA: TGTGCCAGCAACTTGAGCCCCCTTGGCGCCTACGAGCAGTACTTC

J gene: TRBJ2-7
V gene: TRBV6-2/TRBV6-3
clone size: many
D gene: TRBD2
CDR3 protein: CASNPGQDGSSGRLYEQYF
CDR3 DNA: TGTGCCAGCAACCCCGGACAGGATGGATCTAGCGGGAGGTTGTACGAGCAGTACTTC

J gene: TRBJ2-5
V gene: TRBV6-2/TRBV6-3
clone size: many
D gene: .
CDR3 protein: CASSQSSFQYF
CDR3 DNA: TGTGCCAGCAGCCAATCTAGCTTCCAGTACTTC

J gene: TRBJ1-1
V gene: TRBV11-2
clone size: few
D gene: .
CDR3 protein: CASSWGGDLAFF
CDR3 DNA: TGTGCCAGCAGCTGGGGAGGGGACTTGGCTTTCTTT

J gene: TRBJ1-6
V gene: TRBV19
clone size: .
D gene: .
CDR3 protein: CASSIEQPNSPLHF
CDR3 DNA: TGTGCCAGTAGTATTGAACAGCCGAATTCACCCCTCCACTTT

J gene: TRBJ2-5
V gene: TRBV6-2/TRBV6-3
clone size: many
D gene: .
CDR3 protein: CASTLAETQYF
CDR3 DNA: TGTGCCAGCACGCTTGCAGAGACCCAGTACTTC

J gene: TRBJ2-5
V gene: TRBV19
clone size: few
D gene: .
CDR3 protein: CASSEAAKETQYF
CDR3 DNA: TGTGCCAGCTCAGAGGCAGCTAAAGAGACCCAGTACTTC